The T cell receptor (beta chain) described here comes from a study of shared clonotypes between healthy human individuals. Only a few counts were recorded for this clone. TCRdb's table, derived via immunoSEQ multiplex PCR, lists solely in-frame clones and lacks some. The sample shows roughly 2.5 million clones, over 85% of them seen only once. The clonotype originates from a man younger than 30 in good health. The sequenced sample was naive CD4+ T cells sorted from blood. The subset is: CD45RA+ positively selected.

This chain's CDR3 is CAWKAETGGEKLFF. The CDR3 DNA sequence: TGTGCCTGGAAGGCCGAGACAGGGGGTGAAAAACTGTTTTTT. The chain carries TRBV30 and TRBJ1-4, with 9 bases fitting TRBD1. Germline trimming cut 4 bases from V and 7 bases from J; bases unmatched to any gene: 7. Germline lookup yields CDR1 GTSNPN and CDR2 SVGIG (reference sequence). The CDR3 covers 14 residues.